The present TCR beta chain was sequenced within a study of T cells expressing NK-cell markers. Study outcomes and limitations: In several donors, dominant CD3+CD56+NKG2C+ clones formed about 1.0-7.5% of CD8+ cells. There were a handful of donors in whom these clonotypes also led the CD3+CD56-NKG2C+ fraction. Certain NKG2C+ T cell clones were expanded, and their HCMV specificity remained unclear.

CDR1 is SGHAT, CDR2 FQDESV, per germline (reference sequence). This CDR3 has 19 amino acids. Template switching by 5'RACE with UMIs generated the TCR beta cDNA. One entry per CDR3 protein, without DNA, is what TCRdb gives after re-calling the 5' RACE reads. This sample carries hundreds of thousands of distinct CDR3 sequences, with less than 7.5% going to the ten biggest clones. Worth noting for this clonotype: Antigen: not known.

The rearrangement uses TRBV11-1 and TRBJ2-2; the TCRdb call, TRBD2, lacks DNA for checking. The material sequenced was blood T cells: a sorted CD56 or NKG2C T cell subset, CD4+ or CD8+ T cells, or bulk PBMC T cells (not recorded which). This sequence originates from a woman aged 18-69 years in good health. Here the CDR3 reads CASSLLTSGGTPNTGELFF.